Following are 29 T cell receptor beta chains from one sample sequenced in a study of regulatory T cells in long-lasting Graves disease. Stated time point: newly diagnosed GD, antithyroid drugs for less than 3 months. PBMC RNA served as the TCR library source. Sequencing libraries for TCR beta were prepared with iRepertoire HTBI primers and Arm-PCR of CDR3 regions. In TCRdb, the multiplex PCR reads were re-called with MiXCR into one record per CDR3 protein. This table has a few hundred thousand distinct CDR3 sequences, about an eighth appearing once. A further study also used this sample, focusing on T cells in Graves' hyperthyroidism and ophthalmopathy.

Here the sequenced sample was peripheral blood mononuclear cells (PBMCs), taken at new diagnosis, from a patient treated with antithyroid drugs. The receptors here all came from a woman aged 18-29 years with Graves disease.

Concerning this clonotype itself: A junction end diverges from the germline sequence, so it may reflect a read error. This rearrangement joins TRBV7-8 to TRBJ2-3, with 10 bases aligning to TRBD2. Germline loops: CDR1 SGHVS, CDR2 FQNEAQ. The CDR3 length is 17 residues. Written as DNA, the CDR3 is TGTGCCAGCAGCTTAATGGCTAGCGGGGGATGGACAGATACACAGTATTTT. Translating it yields CASSLMASGGWTDTQYF.

Written as DNA, the CDR3 is TGCAGTGCTAGAGACTTCAGCGATCAGCCCCAGCATTTT. It is translated as CSARDFSDQPQHF. The chain employs TRBV20-1 and TRBJ1-5, with D hard to call. Germline-derived CDR1 and CDR2 are DFQATT and SNEGSKA (reference sequence). Trimming cost V 0 bases and J 5 bases, with 8 bases left between them. The CDR3 loop spans 13 amino acids.

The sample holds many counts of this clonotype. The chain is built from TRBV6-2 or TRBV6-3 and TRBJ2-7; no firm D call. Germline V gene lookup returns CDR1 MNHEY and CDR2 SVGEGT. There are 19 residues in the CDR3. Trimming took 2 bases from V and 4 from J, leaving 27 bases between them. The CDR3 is CASSYHPGPSSKFIYEQYF. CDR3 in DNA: TGTGCCAGCAGTTACCACCCTGGACCCAGCTCGAAGTTCATATACGAGCAGTACTTC.

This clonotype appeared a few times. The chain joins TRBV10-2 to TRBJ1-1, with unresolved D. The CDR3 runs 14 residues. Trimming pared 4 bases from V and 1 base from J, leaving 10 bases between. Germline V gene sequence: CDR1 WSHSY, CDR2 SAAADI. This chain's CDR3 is CASSVSVRNTEAFF. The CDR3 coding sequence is TGCGCCAGCAGTGTAAGCGTAAGGAACACTGAAGCTTTCTTT.

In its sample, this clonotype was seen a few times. The CDR3 region is CATSAGQGNQPQHF. The CDR3 DNA is TGTGCCACCAGTGCGGGACAGGGCAATCAGCCCCAGCATTTT. V usage is TRBV24-1 and J usage is TRBJ1-5; the match to TRBD1 covers 8 bases. Germline CDR1 KGHDR, CDR2 SFDVKD. J lost 2 bases, V lost 5 bases, and 1 base had no gene match. The CDR3 loop spans 14 amino acids.

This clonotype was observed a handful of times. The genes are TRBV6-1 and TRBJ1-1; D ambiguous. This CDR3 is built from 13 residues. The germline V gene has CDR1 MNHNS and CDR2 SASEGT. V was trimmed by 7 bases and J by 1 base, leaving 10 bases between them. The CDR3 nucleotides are TGTGCCAGCAAAATCCGCTCGAACACTGAAGCTTTCTTT. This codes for CASKIRSNTEAFF.

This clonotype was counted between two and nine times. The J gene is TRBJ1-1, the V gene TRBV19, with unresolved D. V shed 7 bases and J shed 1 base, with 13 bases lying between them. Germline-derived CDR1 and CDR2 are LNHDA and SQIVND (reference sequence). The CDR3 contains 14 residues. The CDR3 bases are TGTGCCAGTACCCTCAAGGGCGGGAACACTGAAGCTTTCTTT. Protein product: CASTLKGGNTEAFF.

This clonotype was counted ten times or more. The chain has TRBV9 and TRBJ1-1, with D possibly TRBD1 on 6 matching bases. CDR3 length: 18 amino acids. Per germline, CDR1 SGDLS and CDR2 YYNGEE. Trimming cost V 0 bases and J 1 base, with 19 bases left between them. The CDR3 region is CASSVALRPGTRNTEAFF. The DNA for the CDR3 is TGTGCCAGCAGCGTAGCCCTACGCCCCGGGACAAGGAACACTGAAGCTTTCTTT.

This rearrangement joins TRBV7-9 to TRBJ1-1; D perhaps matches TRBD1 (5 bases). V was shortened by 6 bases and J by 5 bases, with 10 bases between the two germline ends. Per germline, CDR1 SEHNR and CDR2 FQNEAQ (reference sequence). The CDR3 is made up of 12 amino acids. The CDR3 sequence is CASRTEQTEAFF. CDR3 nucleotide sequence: TGTGCCAGCAGGACAGAGCAGACTGAAGCTTTCTTT.

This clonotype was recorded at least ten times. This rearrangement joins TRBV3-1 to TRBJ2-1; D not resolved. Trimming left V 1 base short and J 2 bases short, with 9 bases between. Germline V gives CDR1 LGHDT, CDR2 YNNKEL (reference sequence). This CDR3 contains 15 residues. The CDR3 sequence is CASSQVGPAYNEQFF. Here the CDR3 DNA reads TGTGCCAGCAGCCAAGTAGGCCCGGCCTACAATGAGCAGTTCTTC.

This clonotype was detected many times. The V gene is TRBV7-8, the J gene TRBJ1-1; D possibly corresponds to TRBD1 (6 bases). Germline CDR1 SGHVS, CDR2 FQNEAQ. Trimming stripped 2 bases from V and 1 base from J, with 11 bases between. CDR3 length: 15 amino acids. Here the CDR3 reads CASSLNWGQNTEAFF. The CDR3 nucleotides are TGTGCCAGCAGCTTAAATTGGGGGCAGAACACTGAAGCTTTCTTT.

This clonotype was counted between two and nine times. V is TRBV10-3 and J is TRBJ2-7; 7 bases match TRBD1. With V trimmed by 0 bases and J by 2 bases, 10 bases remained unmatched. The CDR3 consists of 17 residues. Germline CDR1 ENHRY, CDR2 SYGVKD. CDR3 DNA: TGTGCCATCAGTGAGTCAGTTATGGGACAGAGGACCTACGAGCAGTACTTC. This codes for CAISESVMGQRTYEQYF.

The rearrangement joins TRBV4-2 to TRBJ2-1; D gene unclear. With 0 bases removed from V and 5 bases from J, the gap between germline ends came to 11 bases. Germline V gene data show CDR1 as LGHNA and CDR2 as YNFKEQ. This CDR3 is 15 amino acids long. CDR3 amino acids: CASSQDMWTDNEQFF. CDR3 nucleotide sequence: TGTGCCAGCAGCCAAGATATGTGGACGGACAATGAGCAGTTCTTC.

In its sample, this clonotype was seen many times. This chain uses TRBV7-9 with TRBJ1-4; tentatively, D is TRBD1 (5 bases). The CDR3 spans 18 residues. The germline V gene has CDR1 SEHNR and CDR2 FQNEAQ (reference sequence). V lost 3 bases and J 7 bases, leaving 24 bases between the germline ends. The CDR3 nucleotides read TGTGCCAGCAGCTTCTGGGGCCGTCTGGGCAAAGGGAGTGAAAAACTGTTTTTT. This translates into CASSFWGRLGKGSEKLFF.

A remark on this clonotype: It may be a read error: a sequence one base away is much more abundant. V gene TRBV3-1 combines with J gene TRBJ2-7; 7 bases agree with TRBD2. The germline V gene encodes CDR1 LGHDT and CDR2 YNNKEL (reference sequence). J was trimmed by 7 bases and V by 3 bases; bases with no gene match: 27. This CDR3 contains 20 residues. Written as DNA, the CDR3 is TGTGCCAGCAGCCATACCGACCGACTAGCCCAGGTTAGATGGTACAATGAGCAGTACTTC. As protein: CASSHTDRLAQVRWYNEQYF.

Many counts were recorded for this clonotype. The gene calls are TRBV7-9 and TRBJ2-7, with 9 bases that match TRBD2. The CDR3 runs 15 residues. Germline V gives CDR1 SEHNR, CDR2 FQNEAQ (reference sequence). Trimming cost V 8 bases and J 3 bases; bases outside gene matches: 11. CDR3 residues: CASAGGSVFYYEQYF. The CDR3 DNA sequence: TGTGCCAGCGCGGGGGGGAGCGTCTTTTACTACGAGCAGTACTTC.

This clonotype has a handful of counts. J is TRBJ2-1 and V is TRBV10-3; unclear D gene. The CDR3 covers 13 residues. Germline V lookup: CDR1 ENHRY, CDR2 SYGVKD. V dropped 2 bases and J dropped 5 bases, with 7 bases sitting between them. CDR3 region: CAISEISNNEQFF. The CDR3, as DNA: TGTGCCATCAGTGAGATAAGCAACAATGAGCAGTTCTTC.

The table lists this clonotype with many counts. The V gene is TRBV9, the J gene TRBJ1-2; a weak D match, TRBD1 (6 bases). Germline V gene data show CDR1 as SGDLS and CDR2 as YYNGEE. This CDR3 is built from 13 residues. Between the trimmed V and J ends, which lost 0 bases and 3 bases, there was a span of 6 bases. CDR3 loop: CASSVGQDYGYTF. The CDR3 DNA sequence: TGTGCCAGCAGCGTAGGACAGGACTATGGCTACACCTTC.

The CDR3 nucleotides are TGTGCCACCAGCTCCCCGGGGAGCAATGAGCAGTTCTTC. As protein: CATSSPGSNEQFF. V is TRBV15 and J is TRBJ2-5, with a weak D call TRBD2 (5 bases). The J call could be wrong; TRBJ2-1 is a better fit for the DNA end. CDR1 and CDR2 from the germline V gene are LNHNV and YYDKDF (reference sequence). This CDR3 contains 13 residues.

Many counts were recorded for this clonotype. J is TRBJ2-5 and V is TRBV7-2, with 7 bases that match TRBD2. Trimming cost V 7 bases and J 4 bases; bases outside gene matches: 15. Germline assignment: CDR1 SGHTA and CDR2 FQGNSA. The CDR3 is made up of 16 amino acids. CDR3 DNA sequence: TGTGCCAGCACCAGATCGTGGGGGGGTCTCGGAGAGACCCAGTACTTC. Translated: CASTRSWGGLGETQYF. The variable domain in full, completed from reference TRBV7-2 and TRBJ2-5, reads GAGVSQSPSNKVTEKGKDVELRCDPISGHTALYWYRQSLGQGLEFLIYFQGNSAPDKSGLPSDRFSAERTGGSVSTLTIQRTQQEDSAVYLCASTRSWGGLGETQYFGPGTRLLVL.

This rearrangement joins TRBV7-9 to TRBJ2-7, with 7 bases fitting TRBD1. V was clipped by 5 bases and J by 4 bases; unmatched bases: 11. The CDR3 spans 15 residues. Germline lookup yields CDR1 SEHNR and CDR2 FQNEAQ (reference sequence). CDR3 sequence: CASSEIPGQTYEQYF. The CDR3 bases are TGTGCCAGCAGCGAAATACCGGGACAGACTTACGAGCAGTACTTC.

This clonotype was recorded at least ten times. The CDR3 spells CSVEDPGEDYGYTF. Here the CDR3 DNA reads TGCAGCGTTGAAGACCCTGGGGAGGACTATGGCTACACCTTC. The chain is built from TRBV29-1 and TRBJ1-2; D gene ambiguous. Trimming left V 0 bases short and J 3 bases short, with 11 bases between. Germline V gives CDR1 SQVTM, CDR2 ANQGSEA. The CDR3 sequence is 14 residues long.

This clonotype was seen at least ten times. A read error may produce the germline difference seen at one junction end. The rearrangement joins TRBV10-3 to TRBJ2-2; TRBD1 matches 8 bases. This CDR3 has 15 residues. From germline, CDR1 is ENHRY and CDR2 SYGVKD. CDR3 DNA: TGTGCCATCAGAAGGACAGGGTCGAATACCGGGGAGCTGTTTTTT. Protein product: CAIRRTGSNTGELFF.

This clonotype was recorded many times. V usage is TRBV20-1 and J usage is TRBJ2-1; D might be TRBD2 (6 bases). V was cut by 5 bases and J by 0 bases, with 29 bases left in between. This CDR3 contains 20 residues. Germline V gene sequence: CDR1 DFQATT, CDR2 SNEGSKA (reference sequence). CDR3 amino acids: CSAVAGWGRWELSSYNEQFF. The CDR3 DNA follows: TGCAGTGCTGTCGCCGGGTGGGGGAGGTGGGAACTTAGCTCCTACAATGAGCAGTTCTTC.

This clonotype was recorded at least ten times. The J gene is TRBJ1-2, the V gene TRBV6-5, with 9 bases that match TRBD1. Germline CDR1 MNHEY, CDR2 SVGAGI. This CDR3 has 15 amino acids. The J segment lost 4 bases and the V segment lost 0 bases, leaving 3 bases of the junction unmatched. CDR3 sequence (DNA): TGTGCCAGCAGTTACTCCCCGGACAGGGGCTATGGCTACACCTTC. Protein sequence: CASSYSPDRGYGYTF.

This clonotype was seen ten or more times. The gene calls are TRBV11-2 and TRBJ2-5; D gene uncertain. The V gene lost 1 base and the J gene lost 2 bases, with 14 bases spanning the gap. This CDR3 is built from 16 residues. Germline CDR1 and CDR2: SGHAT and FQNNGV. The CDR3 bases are TGTGCCAGCAGCTTAGTTAGTTGGGTCCGACAAGAGACCCAGTACTTC. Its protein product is CASSLVSWVRQETQYF.

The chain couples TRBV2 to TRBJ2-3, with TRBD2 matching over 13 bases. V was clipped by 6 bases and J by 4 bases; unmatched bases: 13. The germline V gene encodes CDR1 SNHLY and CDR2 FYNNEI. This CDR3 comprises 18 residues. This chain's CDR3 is CASSFSPRLAGGSDTQYF. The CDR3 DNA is TGTGCCAGCAGCTTTTCCCCTCGACTAGCGGGAGGTTCAGATACGCAGTATTTT.

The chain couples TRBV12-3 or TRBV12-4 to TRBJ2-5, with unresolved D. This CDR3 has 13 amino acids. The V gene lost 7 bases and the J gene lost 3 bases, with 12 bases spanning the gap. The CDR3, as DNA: TGTGCCAGCACTCTGACGACGGAAGAGACCCAGTACTTC. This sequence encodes CASTLTTEETQYF.

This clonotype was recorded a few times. As DNA, the CDR3 is TGTGCCAGTAGTCCGTGGGAAGCAACTAATGAAAAACTGTTTTTT. This encodes CASSPWEATNEKLFF. The chain combines TRBV19 with TRBJ1-4; D not certain. The V and J ends lost 5 bases and 0 bases respectively, with 10 bases between them. The CDR3 totals 15 residues. Germline CDR1 and CDR2: LNHDA and SQIVND (reference sequence).